This T cell receptor (beta chain) was sequenced during a study of T cell clonality in common variable immunodeficiency. General study findings and limits: Common variable immunodeficiency TCR beta sequences reportedly had fewer deletions and N-nucleotide insertions.

Germline CDR1 reads MNHEY; CDR2 reads SVGEGT. The CDR3 has 12 amino acids. J was trimmed by 7 bases and V by 8 bases; bases with no gene match: 6. This table comes from immunoSEQ multiplex PCR, and its TCRdb copy is limited to in-frame clones, with some not included. The sample yields 15,000 to 20,000 clones, without any singletons. This clone was found a few times. Its specificity is unknown. The read comes to an end 3 residues before the CDR3 does, leaving the germline J gene to fill in the end. This clonotype was sampled from a human donor with common variable immunodeficiency. V is TRBV6-2 or TRBV6-3 and J is TRBJ1-2; 8 bases match TRBD1. The sample consisted of peripheral blood mononuclear cells. CDR3: CASSGQGGGYTF. The DNA read from the CDR3 is TGTGCCAGCTCTGGACAGGGCGGTGGC.